This T cell receptor beta chain is from a study of cytomegalovirus exposure and HLA in healthy donors. The PCR contained 60 Vbeta and 13 Jbeta primers. Clones were read by immunoSEQ multiplex PCR, and TCRdb kept only the in-frame ones, dropping some. The sample shows under 200,000 clones, more than 75% of them seen only once. With respect to this clone: Sequence at one end of the junction differs from germline and may be a read error. Other DNA sequences in this sample translate to the same CDR3.

The germline V gene has CDR1 KGHSH and CDR2 LQKENI. The CDR3 runs to 13 residues. This chain joins TRBV18 and TRBJ1-4, with 7 positions matching TRBD1. The TCR originated in a woman aged 45-60 years in good health and CMV-seropositive. Specimen: PBMCs. As DNA, the CDR3 is TGCGCCAGCTCACCTACGACAGGGGAAAAACTGTTTTTT. This gives the protein CASSPTTGEKLFF. The whole variable domain, filled in from reference TRBV18 and TRBJ1-4, reads NAGVMQNPRHLVRRRGQEARLRCSPMKGHSHVYWYRQLPEEGLKFMVYLQKENIIDESGMPKERFSAEFPKEGPSILRIQQVVRGDSAAYFCASSPTTGEKLFFGSGTQLSVL.